Listed below are T cell receptor beta chains from one sample, sequenced in a study of shared clonotypes between healthy human individuals. Sequenced by immunoSEQ multiplex PCR; TCRdb stores in-frame clones only, minus some. The sample has about 580,000 clones; about 98% are singletons. Specimen: naive CD8+ T cells sorted from blood. The receptor set was obtained from a young man in good health. Both conserved end residues are part of each CDR3. D genes are given only for firm matches. A row's size may be missing; if present it is once, few, many or a size class.

.	TRBV7-2	.	12	TRBJ1-1	CASSLLFTEAFF	TGTGCCAGCAGCTTGTTGTTCACTGAAGCTTTCTTT
.	TRBV13	.	13	TRBJ1-2	CASSLEWSPGYTF	TGTGCCAGCAGCTTAGAATGGTCTCCAGGCTACACCTTC
.	TRBV7-3	.	18	TRBJ2-7	CASSLFAGSGPEGYEQYF	TGTGCCAGCAGCTTATTCGCGGGGAGCGGACCTGAGGGGTACGAGCAGTACTTC
.	TRBV2	once	13	TRBJ2-1	CASSDRSYNEQFF	TGTGCCAGCAGTGATAGGTCCTACAATGAGCAGTTCTTC
TRBD1	TRBV7-9	.	15	TRBJ2-1	CASSGQGSSYNEQFF	TGTGCCAGCAGCGGACAGGGGAGCTCCTACAATGAGCAGTTCTTC
.	TRBV10-1	.	14	TRBJ2-7	CASSAGFKSYEQYF	TGCGCCAGCAGTGCCGGGTTCAAATCCTACGAGCAGTACTTC
.	TRBV28	.	14	TRBJ2-7	CASTENTNYYEQYF	TGTGCCAGCACCGAAAATACAAATTACTACGAGCAGTACTTC
.	TRBV28	.	14	TRBJ1-2	CASFFLGGANGYTF	TGTGCCAGCTTCTTTTTGGGGGGCGCGAATGGCTACACCTTC
TRBD2	TRBV11-3	.	17	TRBJ2-1	CASSSPNTSGMLNEQFF	TGTGCCAGCAGCTCACCGAATACTAGCGGGATGTTAAATGAGCAGTTCTTC
.	TRBV29-1	.	11	TRBJ1-1	CSAADVAEAFF	TGCAGCGCTGCCGACGTTGCTGAAGCTTTCTTT
.	TRBV14	.	13	TRBJ2-7	CASSQEPAYEQYF	TGTGCCAGCAGCCAAGAACCAGCTTACGAGCAGTACTTC
.	TRBV30	.	14	TRBJ2-7	CAWARAALSYEQYF	TGTGCCTGGGCGAGGGCAGCCCTCTCCTACGAGCAGTACTTC
TRBD1	TRBV9	.	14	TRBJ2-3	CASSRDSATDTQYF	TGTGCCAGCAGCCGGGACAGCGCCACAGATACGCAGTATTTT
.	TRBV21-1	.	17	TRBJ2-3	CASSKGGLAGGTDTQYF	TGTGCCAGCAGCAAAGGGGGACTAGCGGGGGGCACAGATACGCAGTATTTT
.	TRBV27	.	14	TRBJ2-1	CASSLLDSADEQFF	TGTGCCAGCAGTTTATTGGACAGTGCTGATGAGCAGTTCTTC
.	TRBV6-5	.	13	TRBJ2-7	CASSYSRGYEQYF	TGTGCCAGCAGTTACTCGAGGGGTTACGAGCAGTACTTC
.	TRBV4-1	.	15	TRBJ2-7	CASSQVIESSYEQYF	TGCGCCAGCAGCCAAGTTATTGAATCCTCCTACGAGCAGTACTTC
.	TRBV7-9	once	13	TRBJ2-1	CASSFRTYNEQFF	TGTGCCAGCAGCTTTCGTACCTACAATGAGCAGTTCTTC
.	TRBV4-3	.	14	TRBJ2-7	CASSQEGGRYEQYF	TGCGCCAGCAGCCAAGAGGGTGGCCGCTACGAGCAGTACTTC
.	TRBV15	.	16	TRBJ2-7	CATSRVERALSYEQYF	TGTGCCACCAGCAGAGTGGAGAGGGCCCTATCCTACGAGCAGTACTTC
.	TRBV15	.	16	TRBJ1-5	CATSREADSLNQPQHF	TGTGCCACCAGCAGAGAGGCCGACAGTCTCAATCAGCCCCAGCATTTT
TRBD2	TRBV9	.	15	TRBJ2-7	CASSVDTREGYEQYF	TGTGCCAGCAGCGTAGACACGCGGGAGGGCTACGAGCAGTACTTC
.	TRBV18	.	16	TRBJ1-5	CASSPAEQGSNQPQHF	TGTGCCAGCTCACCAGCGGAACAGGGTAGCAATCAGCCCCAGCATTTT
TRBD1	TRBV2	.	14	TRBJ2-5	CATQDRGAQETQYF	TGTGCCACCCAGGACAGGGGAGCCCAAGAGACCCAGTACTTC
TRBD2	TRBV27	.	15	TRBJ2-3	CASSIRDYYRDTQYF	TGTGCCAGCAGTATCAGGGACTACTACAGGGATACGCAGTATTTT
TRBD1	TRBV29-1	.	12	TRBJ2-7	CSVGDSPYEQYF	TGCAGCGTGGGGGACAGCCCCTACGAGCAGTACTTC
.	TRBV14	.	13	TRBJ2-5	CASSLRTKETQYF	TGTGCCAGCAGCCTGCGAACAAAAGAGACCCAGTACTTC
TRBD2	TRBV7-2	.	18	TRBJ2-7	CASSSGLAGGLVLYEQYF	TGTGCCAGCAGCTCCGGACTAGCGGGAGGGCTTGTCCTCTACGAGCAGTACTTC
.	TRBV4-1	.	15	TRBJ1-1	CASSQGLSAGRPAFF	TGCGCCAGCAGCCAAGGTCTTTCGGCGGGTCGCCCAGCTTTCTTT
TRBD2	TRBV6-6	.	14	TRBJ2-7	CASSLSGKAYEQYF	TGTGCCAGCAGTCTTAGCGGGAAAGCCTACGAGCAGTACTTC
TRBD1	TRBV18	.	17	TRBJ2-2	CASSPFFGATGSGELFF	TGTGCCAGCTCACCATTCTTTGGGGCGACAGGGTCCGGGGAGCTGTTTTTT
.	TRBV4-1	.	16	TRBJ2-7	CASSQDLSNYFSEQYF	TGCGCCAGCAGCCAAGATCTATCTAACTATTTTAGCGAGCAGTACTTC
.	TRBV29-1	once	12	TRBJ1-4	CSGVGTGGKLFF	TGCAGCGGAGTCGGGACTGGCGGAAAACTGTTTTTT
.	TRBV9	.	12	TRBJ2-1	CASLSGAGEQFF	TGTGCCAGTCTCTCTGGGGCGGGTGAGCAGTTCTTC
TRBD1	TRBV27	.	14	TRBJ1-1	CASGKQGVSTEAFF	TGTGCCAGCGGCAAACAGGGGGTGAGCACTGAAGCTTTCTTT
TRBD1	TRBV27	.	15	TRBJ2-7	CASSPPDRATTEQYF	TGTGCCAGCAGCCCACCGGACAGGGCTACTACGGAGCAGTACTTC
TRBD2	TRBV14	.	18	TRBJ2-7	CASSQAGGGGRRDYEQYF	TGTGCCAGCAGCCAGGCAGGAGGCGGCGGGAGGCGGGACTACGAGCAGTACTTC
.	TRBV7-6	once	15	TRBJ1-3	CASSLAGGTGNTIYF	TGTGCCAGCAGCTTAGCTGGAGGGACTGGAAACACCATATATTTT